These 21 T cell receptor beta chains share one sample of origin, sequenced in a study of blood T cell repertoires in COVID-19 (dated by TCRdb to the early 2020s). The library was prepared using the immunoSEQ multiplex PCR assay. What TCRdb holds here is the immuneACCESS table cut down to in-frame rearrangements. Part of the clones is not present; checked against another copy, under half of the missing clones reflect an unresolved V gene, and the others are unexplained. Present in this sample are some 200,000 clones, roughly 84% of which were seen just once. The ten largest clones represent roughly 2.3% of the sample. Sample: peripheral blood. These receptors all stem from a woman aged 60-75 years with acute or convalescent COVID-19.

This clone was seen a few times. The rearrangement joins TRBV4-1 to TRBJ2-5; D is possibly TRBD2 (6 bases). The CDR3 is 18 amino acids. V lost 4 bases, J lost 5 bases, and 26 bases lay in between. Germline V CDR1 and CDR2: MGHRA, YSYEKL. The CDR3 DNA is TGCGCCAGCAGCCCCTCCTTAGGGCGGGGTCCTAGGAGGGAGACCCAGTACTTC. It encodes CASSPSLGRGPRRETQYF.

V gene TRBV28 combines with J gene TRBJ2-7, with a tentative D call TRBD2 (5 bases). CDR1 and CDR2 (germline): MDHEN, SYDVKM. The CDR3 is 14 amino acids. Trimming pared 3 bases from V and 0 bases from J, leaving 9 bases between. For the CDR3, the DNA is TGTGCCAGCAGTTTTTCGGGGATCTCCTACGAGCAGTACTTC. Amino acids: CASSFSGISYEQYF.

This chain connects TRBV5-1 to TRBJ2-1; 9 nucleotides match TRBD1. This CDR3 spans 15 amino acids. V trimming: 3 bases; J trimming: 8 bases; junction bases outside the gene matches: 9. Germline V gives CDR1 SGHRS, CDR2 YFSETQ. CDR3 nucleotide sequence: TGCGCCAGCAGCTACACAGGGGACAGGGTCCATGAGCAGTTCTTC. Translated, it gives CASSYTGDRVHEQFF.

The DNA of the CDR3 is TGTGCCAGCAGTGATTTAGGCGAGAGGGAGCCCCAGCATTTT. Residues: CASSDLGEREPQHF. V gene TRBV6-1 combines with J gene TRBJ1-5; the D is unclear. The germline V and J ends were trimmed by 3 bases and 8 bases, with 14 bases remaining between them. Germline-derived CDR1 and CDR2 are MNHNS and SASEGT. The CDR3 is made up of 14 amino acids.

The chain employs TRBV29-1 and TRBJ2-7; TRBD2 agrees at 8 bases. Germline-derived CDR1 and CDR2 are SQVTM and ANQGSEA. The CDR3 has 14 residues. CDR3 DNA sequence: TGCATCGGGCTAAGCGGGGGCAGCTCCTACGAGCAGTACTTC. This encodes CIGLSGGSSYEQYF.

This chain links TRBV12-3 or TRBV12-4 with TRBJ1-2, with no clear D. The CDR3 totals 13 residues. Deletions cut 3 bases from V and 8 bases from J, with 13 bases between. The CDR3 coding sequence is TGTGCCAGCAGTTTTGGGAGCCGTTCAGGCTACACCTTC. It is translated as CASSFGSRSGYTF.

CDR3 nucleotides: TGTGCCAGCACTTCGGTGTCACGCTCTGGAAACACCATATATTTT. It is translated as CASTSVSRSGNTIYF. This sequence joins TRBV28 and TRBJ1-3; D unclear. The germline V gene encodes CDR1 MDHEN and CDR2 SYDVKM. The CDR3 is 15 amino acids. V lost 7 bases and J lost 0, with 13 bases in between.

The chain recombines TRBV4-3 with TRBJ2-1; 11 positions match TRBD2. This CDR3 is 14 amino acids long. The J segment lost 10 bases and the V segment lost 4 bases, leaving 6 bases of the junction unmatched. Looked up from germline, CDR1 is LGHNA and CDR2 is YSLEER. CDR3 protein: CASSRVAGGQEQFF. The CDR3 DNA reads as TGCGCCAGCAGCCGAGTAGCGGGGGGGCAGGAGCAGTTCTTC.

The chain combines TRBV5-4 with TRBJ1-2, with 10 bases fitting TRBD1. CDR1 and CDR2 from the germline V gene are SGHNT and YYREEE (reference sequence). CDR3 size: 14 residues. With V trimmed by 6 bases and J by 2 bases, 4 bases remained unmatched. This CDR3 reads CASKGQGTNYGYTF. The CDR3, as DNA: TGTGCCAGCAAGGGACAGGGGACGAACTATGGCTACACCTTC.

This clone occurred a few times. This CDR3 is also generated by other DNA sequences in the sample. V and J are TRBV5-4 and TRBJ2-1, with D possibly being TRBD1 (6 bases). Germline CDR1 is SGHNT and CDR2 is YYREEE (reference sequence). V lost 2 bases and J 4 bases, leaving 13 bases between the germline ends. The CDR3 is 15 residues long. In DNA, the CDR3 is TGTGCCAGCAGCTTCCCACAGGGACCATACAATGAGCAGTTCTTC. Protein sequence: CASSFPQGPYNEQFF.

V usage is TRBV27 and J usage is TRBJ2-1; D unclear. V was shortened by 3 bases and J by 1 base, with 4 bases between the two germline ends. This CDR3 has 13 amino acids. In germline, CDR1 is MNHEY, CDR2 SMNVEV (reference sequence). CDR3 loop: CASSFRSYNEQFF. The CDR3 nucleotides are TGTGCCAGCAGTTTTAGATCCTACAATGAGCAGTTCTTC.

The CDR3 DNA is TGTGCCAGCAGTTACGAAGGGACAGGGGGTAATGGCGGCTACACCTTC. Residues: CASSYEGTGGNGGYTF. This chain uses TRBV6-6 with TRBJ1-2; 11 nucleotides agree with TRBD1. CDR1 is MNHNY and CDR2 is SVGAGI in the germline V gene (reference sequence). CDR3 length: 16 amino acids. The trim removed 2 bases at V and 8 bases at J, leaving 10 bases unmatched.

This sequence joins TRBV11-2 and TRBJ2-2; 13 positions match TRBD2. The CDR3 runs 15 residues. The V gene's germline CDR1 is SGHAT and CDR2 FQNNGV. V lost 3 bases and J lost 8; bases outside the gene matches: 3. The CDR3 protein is CASSLGLAGSGELFF. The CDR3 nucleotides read TGTGCCAGCAGCTTGGGACTAGCGGGGTCTGGGGAGCTGTTTTTT.

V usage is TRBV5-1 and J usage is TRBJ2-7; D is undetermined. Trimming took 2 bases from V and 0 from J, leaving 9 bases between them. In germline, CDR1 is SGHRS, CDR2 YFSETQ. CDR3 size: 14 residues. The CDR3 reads CASSLDGVSYEQYF. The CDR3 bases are TGCGCCAGCAGCTTAGACGGAGTCTCCTACGAGCAGTACTTC.

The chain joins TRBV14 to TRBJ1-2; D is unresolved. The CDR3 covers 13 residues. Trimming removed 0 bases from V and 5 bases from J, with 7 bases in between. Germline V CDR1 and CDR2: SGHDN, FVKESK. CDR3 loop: CASSQDQVYGYTF. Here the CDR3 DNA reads TGTGCCAGCAGCCAAGATCAGGTTTATGGCTACACCTTC. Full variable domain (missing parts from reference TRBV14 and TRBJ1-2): EAGVTQFPSHSVIEKGQTVTLRCDPISGHDNLYWYRRVMGKEIKFLLHFVKESKQDESGMPNNRFLAERTGGTYSTLKVQPAELEDSGVYFCASSQDQVYGYTFGSGTRLTVV.

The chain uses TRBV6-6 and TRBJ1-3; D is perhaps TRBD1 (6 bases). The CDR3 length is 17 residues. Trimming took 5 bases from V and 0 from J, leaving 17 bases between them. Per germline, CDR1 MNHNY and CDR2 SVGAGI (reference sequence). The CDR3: CASSPRWGGYSGNTIYF. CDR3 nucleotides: TGTGCCAGCAGTCCCCGATGGGGGGGCTACTCTGGAAACACCATATATTTT.

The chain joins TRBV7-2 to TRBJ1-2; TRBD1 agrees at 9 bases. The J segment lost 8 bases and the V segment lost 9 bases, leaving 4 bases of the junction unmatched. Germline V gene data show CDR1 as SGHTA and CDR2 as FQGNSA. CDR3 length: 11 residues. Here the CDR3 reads CASSGTGGYTF. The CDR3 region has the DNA TGTGCCAGTTCCGGGACAGGGGGCTACACCTTC.

CDR3 nucleotide sequence: TGTGCCAGCAGTGAAGCGCCACAGGGATCCTATGGCTACACCTTC. The encoded protein is CASSEAPQGSYGYTF. The rearrangement links TRBV2 to TRBJ1-2; weak D call: TRBD1 (6 bases). The CDR3 has 15 residues. Germline loops: CDR1 SNHLY, CDR2 FYNNEI. Trimming shortened V by 0 bases and J by 4 bases, and 12 bases separated the two germline ends.

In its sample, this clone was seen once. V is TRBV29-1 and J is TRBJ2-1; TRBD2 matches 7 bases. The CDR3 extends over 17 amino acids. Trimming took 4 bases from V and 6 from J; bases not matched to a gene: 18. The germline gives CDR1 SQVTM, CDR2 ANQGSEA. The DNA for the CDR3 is TGCAGCGTTGTATCCCCCCGACCCCAGCGGGGAAGCAATGAGCAGTTCTTC. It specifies CSVVSPRPQRGSNEQFF.

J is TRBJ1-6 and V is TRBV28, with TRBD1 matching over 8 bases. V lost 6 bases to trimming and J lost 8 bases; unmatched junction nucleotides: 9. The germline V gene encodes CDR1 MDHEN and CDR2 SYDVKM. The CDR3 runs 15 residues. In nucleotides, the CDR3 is TGTGCCAGCAGGTCGACAGGGGTTCTGGATTCACCCCTCCACTTT. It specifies CASRSTGVLDSPLHF. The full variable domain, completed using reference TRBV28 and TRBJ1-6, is DVKVTQSSRYLVKRTGEKVFLECVQDMDHENMFWYRQDPGLGLRLIYFSYDVKMKEKGDIPEGYSVSREKKERFSLILESASTNQTSMYLCASRSTGVLDSPLHFGNGTRLTVT.

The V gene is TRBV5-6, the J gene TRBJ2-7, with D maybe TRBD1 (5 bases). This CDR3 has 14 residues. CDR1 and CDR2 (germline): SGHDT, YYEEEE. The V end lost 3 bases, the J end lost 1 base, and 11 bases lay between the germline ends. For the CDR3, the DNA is TGTGCCAGCAGCTCTCAGGGTTGGTCCTACGAGCAGTACTTC. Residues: CASSSQGWSYEQYF.